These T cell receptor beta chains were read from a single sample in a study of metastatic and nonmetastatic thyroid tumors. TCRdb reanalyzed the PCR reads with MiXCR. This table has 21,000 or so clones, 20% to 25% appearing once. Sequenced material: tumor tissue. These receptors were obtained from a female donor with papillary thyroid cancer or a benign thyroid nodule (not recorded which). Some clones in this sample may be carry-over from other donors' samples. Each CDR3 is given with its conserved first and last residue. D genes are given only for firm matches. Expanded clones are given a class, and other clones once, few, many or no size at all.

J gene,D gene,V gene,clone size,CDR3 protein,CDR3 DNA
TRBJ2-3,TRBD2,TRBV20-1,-,CSAHGTSGRADSDTQYF,TGCAGTGCACACGGAACTAGCGGGAGGGCGGACTCAGATACACAGTATTTT
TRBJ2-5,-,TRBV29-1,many,CSVVAGDGETQYF,TGCAGCGTTGTGGCAGGGGACGGGGAGACCCAGTACTTC
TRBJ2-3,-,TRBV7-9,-,CASSLAQSTDTQYF,TGTGCCAGCAGCTTAGCCCAAAGCACAGATACGCAGTATTTT
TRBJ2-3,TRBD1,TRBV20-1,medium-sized,CSATSTGVLQDTQYF,TGCAGTGCTACGTCGACAGGGGTACTACAAGATACGCAGTATTTT
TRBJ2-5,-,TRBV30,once,CAWSVKETQYF,TGTGCCTGGAGTGTAAAAGAGACCCAGTACTTC
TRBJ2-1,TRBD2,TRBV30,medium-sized,CAWKESGSLSYNEQFF,TGTGCCTGGAAAGAAAGCGGGAGTCTCTCCTACAATGAGCAGTTCTTC
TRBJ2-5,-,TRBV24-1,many,CATSDLSGGRETQYF,TGTGCCACCAGTGATTTGTCGGGCGGTCGGGAGACCCAGTACTTC
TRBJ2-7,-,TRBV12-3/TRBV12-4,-,CASSFLSMGEQYF,TGTGCCAGCAGTTTTCTTAGCATGGGAGAGCAGTACTTC
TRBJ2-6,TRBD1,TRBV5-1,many,CASSLRYRGSSGANVLTF,TGCGCCAGCAGCTTGCGTTACAGGGGGTCCTCTGGGGCCAACGTCCTGACTTTC
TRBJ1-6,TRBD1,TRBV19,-,CASSPTGKGSPLHF,TGTGCCAGTAGTCCGACAGGGAAGGGTTCACCCCTCCACTTT
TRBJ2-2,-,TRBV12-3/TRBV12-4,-,CASRSILPGELLF,TGTGCCAGCAGGAGTATTTTGCCCGGGGAGCTTCTTTTT
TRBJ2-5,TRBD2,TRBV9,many,CASSADPGGNPLLETQYF,TGTGCCAGCAGCGCCGACCCCGGGGGGAACCCACTACTGGAGACCCAGTACTTC
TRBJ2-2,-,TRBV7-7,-,CASSTQQDDGELFF,TGTGCTAGCAGCACCCAACAGGATGACGGGGAGCTGTTTTTT
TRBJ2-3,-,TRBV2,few,CASSARTTDTQYF,TGTGCCAGCAGCGCCCGGACAACTGATACGCAGTATTTT
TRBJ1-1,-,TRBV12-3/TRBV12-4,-,CASSPPGRGYTEAIF,TGTGCCAGCAGCCCTCCGGGCCGGGGGTACACTGAAGCTATCTTT
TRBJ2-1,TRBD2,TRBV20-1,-,CSAAARLAGGNEQFF,TGCAGTGCTGCTGCCCGACTAGCGGGAGGCAATGAGCAGTTCTTC
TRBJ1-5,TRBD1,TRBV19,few,CASSKRDRGSNQPQHF,TGTGCCAGTAGTAAGAGGGACAGGGGTTCCAATCAGCCCCAGCATTTT
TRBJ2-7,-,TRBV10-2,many,CASSEGRSYEQYF,TGCGCCAGCAGTGAGGGAAGGAGCTACGAGCAGTACTTC
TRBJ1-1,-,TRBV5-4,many,CASSRGRMDTEAFF,TGTGCCAGCAGTCGGGGAAGGATGGACACTGAAGCTTTCTTT
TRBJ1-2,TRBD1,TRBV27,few,CASGSRDQGGGGYTF,TGTGCCAGCGGTTCCAGGGATCAGGGGGGAGGCGGCTACACCTTC
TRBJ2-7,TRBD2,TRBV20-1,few,CSALPATGGSYEQYF,TGCAGTGCTCTACCTGCAACGGGAGGTTCCTACGAGCAGTACTTC
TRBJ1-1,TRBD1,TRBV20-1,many,CSATTGDRTEAFF,TGCAGTGCTACGACAGGGGACCGAACTGAAGCTTTCTTT
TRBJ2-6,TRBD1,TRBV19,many,CASHRGLNSGANVLTF,TGTGCCAGCCACAGGGGCCTCAACTCTGGGGCCAACGTCCTGACTTTC
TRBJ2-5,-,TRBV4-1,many,CASSPGRGFGETQYF,TGCGCCAGCAGCCCCGGGAGAGGGTTCGGGGAGACCCAGTACTTC
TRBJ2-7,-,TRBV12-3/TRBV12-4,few,CASSLDISYEQYF,TGTGCCAGCAGTCTTGACATCTCCTACGAGCAGTACTTC
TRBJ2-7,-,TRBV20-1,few,CSARDGRGDEQYF,TGCAGTGCTAGAGATGGGAGAGGGGACGAGCAGTACTTC
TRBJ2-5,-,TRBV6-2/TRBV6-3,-,CASRGETQYF,TGTGCCAGCAGGGGGGAGACCCAGTACTTC
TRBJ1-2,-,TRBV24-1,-,CATSDPTGREYGYTF,TGTGCCACCAGTGACCCGACGGGACGGGAGTATGGCTACACCTTC
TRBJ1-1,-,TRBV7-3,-,CASTFRQVNTEAFF,TGTGCCAGCACCTTCAGGCAGGTGAACACTGAAGCTTTCTTT
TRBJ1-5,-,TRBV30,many,CAWSPAGQPQHF,TGTGCCTGGAGTCCAGCGGGGCAGCCCCAGCATTTT
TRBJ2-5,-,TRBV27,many,CASSLSTQETQYF,TGTGCCAGCAGTTTATCGACCCAAGAGACCCAGTACTTC
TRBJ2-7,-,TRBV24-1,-,CATSDGVRGEQYF,TGTGCCACCAGTGATGGGGTTAGGGGCGAGCAGTACTTC
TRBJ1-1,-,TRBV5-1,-,CASSLASGGALNTEAFF,TGCGCCAGCAGCTTGGCCTCGGGGGGCGCTTTGAACACTGAAGCTTTCTTT
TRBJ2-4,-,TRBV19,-,CASSDAGPNIQYF,TGTGCCAGTAGTGATGCGGGGCCAAACATTCAGTACTTC
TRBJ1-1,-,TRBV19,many,CASSPRENTEAFF,TGTGCCAGTAGTCCCAGGGAGAACACTGAAGCTTTCTTT
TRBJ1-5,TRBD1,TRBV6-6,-,CASSYGTGGGLDRPQHF,TGTGCCAGCAGTTACGGTACAGGGGGCGGGTTGGATCGGCCCCAGCATTTT
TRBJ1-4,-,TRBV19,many,CASSILGYNEKLFF,TGTGCCAGTAGTATCTTAGGTTATAATGAAAAACTGTTTTTT
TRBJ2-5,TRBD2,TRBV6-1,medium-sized,CASTSLAGGRKETQYF,TGTGCCAGCACGTCTCTAGCGGGAGGACGCAAAGAGACCCAGTACTTC
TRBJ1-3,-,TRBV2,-,CASSEGQYSGNTIYF,TGTGCCAGCAGTGAAGGACAGTACTCTGGAAACACCATATATTTT
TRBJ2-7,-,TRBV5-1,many,CASSLNVQHEQYF,TGCGCCAGCAGCCTCAATGTCCAGCACGAGCAGTACTTC
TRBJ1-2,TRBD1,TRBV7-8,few,CASSSRWTGFNYGYTF,TGTGCCAGCAGCTCCAGATGGACAGGTTTTAACTATGGCTACACCTTC
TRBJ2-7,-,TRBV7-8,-,CASSLFRHEQYF,TGTGCCAGCAGCCTTTTCCGGCACGAGCAGTACTTC
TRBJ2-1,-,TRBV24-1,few,CATSDLLGSSYNEQFF,TGTGCCACCAGTGATTTGCTGGGGAGCTCCTACAATGAGCAGTTCTTC
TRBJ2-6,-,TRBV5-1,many,CASSLVGASGANVLTF,TGCGCCAGCAGCTTGGTGGGAGCCTCTGGGGCCAACGTCCTGACTTTC
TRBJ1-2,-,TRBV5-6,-,CASSLGQQVYGYTF,TGTGCCAGCAGCTTGGGTCAACAGGTTTATGGCTACACCTTC
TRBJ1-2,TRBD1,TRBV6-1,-,CASAGTGDNYGYTF,TGTGCCAGCGCCGGGACAGGAGATAACTATGGCTACACCTTC
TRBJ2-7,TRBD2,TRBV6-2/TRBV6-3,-,CASKAAGQQYF,TGTGCCAGCAAAGCAGCGGGACAGCAGTACTTC
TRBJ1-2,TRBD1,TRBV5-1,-,CASRTGARDYGYTF,TGCGCCAGCAGAACAGGGGCGCGGGACTATGGCTACACCTTC